This is a list of T cell receptor beta chains from one sample in a study of T cell repertoires in cytomegalovirus infection. A single record per CDR3 protein comes from TCRdb applying MiXCR to the reads. The sample lists approximately 1,000,000 distinct CDR3 sequences; less than 40% were seen once. Their antigen targets remain unknown. The sequencing here drew on cultured CD8+ T cells from PBMCs, taken from culture after CMV antigen stimulation. The source is a human donor in good health (CMV status not recorded). Some clones in this sample may be carry-over from other donors' samples. The CDR3 runs from the conserved cysteine through the conserved F or W. Each record gives: CDR3 DNA, CDR3 protein, clone size, J gene, D gene, V gene. D genes are given only for firm matches. Clone size appears in some rows only: once, few, many, or a class for an expanded clone.

CDR3nt: TGTGCCAGTAGTACTCCACAGGGTCGCGGTCAGCCCCAGCATTTT
CDR3aa: CASSTPQGRGQPQHF
abundance: -
j_gene: TRBJ1-5
d_gene: -
v_gene: TRBV19

CDR3nt: TGTGCCAGCAGCCGGACAGGTTCAAGTGGCTACACCTTC
CDR3aa: CASSRTGSSGYTF
abundance: many
j_gene: TRBJ1-2
d_gene: TRBD1
v_gene: TRBV7-6

CDR3nt: TGCGCCAGCAGCTTGGAAGGGACAGCCTATGGCTACACCTTC
CDR3aa: CASSLEGTAYGYTF
abundance: -
j_gene: TRBJ1-2
d_gene: TRBD1
v_gene: TRBV5-1

CDR3nt: TGTGCCAGCAGCTGGGCGGGGGTGTATAGCAGCGGGGAGCTGTTTTTT
CDR3aa: CASSWAGVYSSGELFF
abundance: few
j_gene: TRBJ2-2
d_gene: TRBD2
v_gene: TRBV7-3

CDR3nt: TGTGCCATCAGGCTAGGGGATGACACTGAAGCTTTCTTT
CDR3aa: CAIRLGDDTEAFF
abundance: -
j_gene: TRBJ1-1
d_gene: -
v_gene: TRBV5-5

CDR3nt: TGTGCCAGCAGTCTCTGGACTAGCGGGGCTTACAATGAGCAGTTCTTC
CDR3aa: CASSLWTSGAYNEQFF
abundance: once
j_gene: TRBJ2-1
d_gene: TRBD2
v_gene: TRBV28

CDR3nt: TGTGCCAGCGGGGACAGAATTTCCTACGAGCAGTACTTC
CDR3aa: CASGDRISYEQYF
abundance: -
j_gene: TRBJ2-7
d_gene: TRBD1
v_gene: TRBV13

CDR3nt: TGTGCCAGCAGCTTAACACCTATGGGGACAGGGATGAACACTGAAGCTTTCTTT
CDR3aa: CASSLTPMGTGMNTEAFF
abundance: -
j_gene: TRBJ1-1
d_gene: TRBD1
v_gene: TRBV7-3

CDR3nt: TGTGCCAGCAGTTACTCGAGGGGCGGGGGGCCCTACAATGAGCAGTTCTTC
CDR3aa: CASSYSRGGGPYNEQFF
abundance: few
j_gene: TRBJ2-1
d_gene: TRBD2
v_gene: TRBV6-2/TRBV6-3

CDR3nt: TGTGCCAGTAGTCTGCCCGAGGGTACCTACTCCTATAATTCACCCCTCCACTTT
CDR3aa: CASSLPEGTYSYNSPLHF
abundance: -
j_gene: TRBJ1-6
d_gene: -
v_gene: TRBV19

CDR3nt: TGTGCCAGCAGTTTAGTGGGCGGAGGACAGGGAGCTTTCTTT
CDR3aa: CASSLVGGGQGAFF
abundance: once
j_gene: TRBJ1-1
d_gene: TRBD1
v_gene: TRBV27

CDR3nt: TGTGCCAGCAGTGTAGGGGGCCTCGAGACCCAGTACTTC
CDR3aa: CASSVGGLETQYF
abundance: -
j_gene: TRBJ2-5
d_gene: TRBD1
v_gene: TRBV27

CDR3nt: TGCGCCAGCAGCTTCAACCCCGCTGGAAACACCATATATTTT
CDR3aa: CASSFNPAGNTIYF
abundance: -
j_gene: TRBJ1-3
d_gene: -
v_gene: TRBV5-1

CDR3nt: TGTGCCAGCAACCCCGAGTGGACCGGGGAGCTGTTTTTT
CDR3aa: CASNPEWTGELFF
abundance: many
j_gene: TRBJ2-2
d_gene: -
v_gene: TRBV7-2

CDR3nt: TGTGCCAGCAGTTTTGATCATTGGGACAGGGTGGAAGAGACCCAGTACTTC
CDR3aa: CASSFDHWDRVEETQYF
abundance: few
j_gene: TRBJ2-5
d_gene: TRBD1
v_gene: TRBV12-3/TRBV12-4

CDR3nt: TGTGCCAGCAGCCGGTCACAGGGGATGGGCTATGGCTACACCTTC
CDR3aa: CASSRSQGMGYGYTF
abundance: -
j_gene: TRBJ1-2
d_gene: TRBD1
v_gene: TRBV7-6

CDR3nt: TGTGCCAGCACCTCAGGGGAGCGGTACTTC
CDR3aa: CASTSGERYF
abundance: -
j_gene: TRBJ2-7
d_gene: -
v_gene: TRBV5-5

CDR3nt: TGTGCCAGCACTCCGACAGGGCTGACTGAAGAGACCCAGTACTTC
CDR3aa: CASTPTGLTEETQYF
abundance: -
j_gene: TRBJ2-5
d_gene: TRBD1
v_gene: TRBV6-5

CDR3nt: TGTGCCAGCAGGGACTCCGGGACCTCTAATGGAAAACTGTTTTTT
CDR3aa: CASRDSGTSNGKLFF
abundance: -
j_gene: TRBJ1-4
d_gene: -
v_gene: TRBV6-6

CDR3nt: TGTGCCAGCAGTTCCAACAGGGGGCTTCATCGGTTCACTGAAGCTTTCTTT
CDR3aa: CASSSNRGLHRFTEAFF
abundance: few
j_gene: TRBJ1-1
d_gene: TRBD1
v_gene: TRBV28

CDR3nt: TGTGCCAGTAAGGGGACTAGCGGGAGAGACCAAGAGACCCAGTACTTC
CDR3aa: CASKGTSGRDQETQYF
abundance: -
j_gene: TRBJ2-5
d_gene: TRBD2
v_gene: TRBV19

CDR3nt: TGTGCCTCCTTGGGGGGGGCCTATGAGCAGTTCTTC
CDR3aa: CASLGGAYEQFF
abundance: -
j_gene: TRBJ2-1
d_gene: -
v_gene: TRBV7-6

CDR3nt: TGTGCCAGCAGTCCCCCCTCTAGCGGGGGCCACGAGCAGTACTTC
CDR3aa: CASSPPSSGGHEQYF
abundance: -
j_gene: TRBJ2-7
d_gene: TRBD2
v_gene: TRBV12-3/TRBV12-4

CDR3nt: TGTGCCAGCAGACATGGACAGGGCCCGCGGTGGACTGAAGCTTTCTTT
CDR3aa: CASRHGQGPRWTEAFF
abundance: many
j_gene: TRBJ1-1
d_gene: TRBD1
v_gene: TRBV7-9

CDR3nt: TGTGCCAGCAGACCCAGGGGGCTAGTTTATGGCTACACCTTC
CDR3aa: CASRPRGLVYGYTF
abundance: -
j_gene: TRBJ1-2
d_gene: TRBD1
v_gene: TRBV12-3/TRBV12-4

CDR3nt: TGTGCCATCCAGGACTACACCGGGGAGCTGTTTTTT
CDR3aa: CAIQDYTGELFF
abundance: -
j_gene: TRBJ2-2
d_gene: -
v_gene: TRBV19

CDR3nt: TGTGCCAGCAGCCGTCACCGGAGGGGGCAAAATGAAAAACTGTTTTTT
CDR3aa: CASSRHRRGQNEKLFF
abundance: few
j_gene: TRBJ1-4
d_gene: TRBD1
v_gene: TRBV7-6

CDR3nt: TGTGCCAGCAGTTTATTTCGGACCACCACCGGGGAGCTGTTTTTT
CDR3aa: CASSLFRTTTGELFF
abundance: -
j_gene: TRBJ2-2
d_gene: -
v_gene: TRBV27

CDR3nt: TGTGCCAGCAGACCAACTAGCGGGGGGTCTGCAGATACGCAGTATTTT
CDR3aa: CASRPTSGGSADTQYF
abundance: few
j_gene: TRBJ2-3
d_gene: TRBD2
v_gene: TRBV28

CDR3nt: TGTGCCAGCAGTCCGCGGACAGAGCTATACGAGCAGTACTTC
CDR3aa: CASSPRTELYEQYF
abundance: many
j_gene: TRBJ2-7
d_gene: -
v_gene: TRBV27

CDR3nt: TGTGCCAGCAGCGCGGGGGGGGGGTTTTGGTTGAACACTGAAGCTTTCTTT
CDR3aa: CASSAGGGFWLNTEAFF
abundance: many
j_gene: TRBJ1-1
d_gene: -
v_gene: TRBV7-8

CDR3nt: TGTGCCAGCAGCTCATCAGCTGATTACGGGGACAGCCCAAATTCACCCCTCCACTTT
CDR3aa: CASSSSADYGDSPNSPLHF
abundance: -
j_gene: TRBJ1-6
d_gene: TRBD1
v_gene: TRBV11-2

CDR3nt: TGTGCCAGCAGCTTGGATCTTGCGGGGGGGCCCTCCACAGATACGCAGTATTTT
CDR3aa: CASSLDLAGGPSTDTQYF
abundance: -
j_gene: TRBJ2-3
d_gene: TRBD2
v_gene: TRBV5-4

CDR3nt: TGTGCCAGCAGCTTAGGGACAGGGATTCAGCCCCAGCATTTT
CDR3aa: CASSLGTGIQPQHF
abundance: many
j_gene: TRBJ1-5
d_gene: TRBD1
v_gene: TRBV7-6

CDR3nt: TGCGCCGGCAGCCCGACAGTGAGCAATCAGCCCCAGCATTTT
CDR3aa: CAGSPTVSNQPQHF
abundance: -
j_gene: TRBJ1-5
d_gene: -
v_gene: TRBV4-1

CDR3nt: TGTGCCAGCAGCTTAAAAGGGAGTGAGCAGTTCTTC
CDR3aa: CASSLKGSEQFF
abundance: few
j_gene: TRBJ2-1
d_gene: -
v_gene: TRBV11-2

CDR3nt: TGTGCCAGCAGCCATCCCGGGACTAGCGGCACAGATACGCAGTATTTT
CDR3aa: CASSHPGTSGTDTQYF
abundance: few
j_gene: TRBJ2-3
d_gene: TRBD2
v_gene: TRBV7-6

CDR3nt: TGTGCCAGCAGCCAAGATTTTCCAGGGGCTGGAGGTGAAGCTTTCTTT
CDR3aa: CASSQDFPGAGGEAFF
abundance: many
j_gene: TRBJ1-1
d_gene: -
v_gene: TRBV4-2

CDR3nt: TGTGCCAGCAGCTCCATAGGGGGGGGAATCGGCTATGGCTACACCTTC
CDR3aa: CASSSIGGGIGYGYTF
abundance: few
j_gene: TRBJ1-2
d_gene: -
v_gene: TRBV6-5

CDR3nt: TGTGCCATCAGTGACAGGCTTTATAGCAATCAGCCCCAGCATTTT
CDR3aa: CAISDRLYSNQPQHF
abundance: few
j_gene: TRBJ1-5
d_gene: -
v_gene: TRBV10-3

CDR3nt: TGTGCCAGCAGCTTGAGTGCTAGCGGGGGATACACCGGGGAGCTGTTTTTT
CDR3aa: CASSLSASGGYTGELFF
abundance: -
j_gene: TRBJ2-2
d_gene: TRBD2
v_gene: TRBV5-5

CDR3nt: TGTGCCAGTACGGGTGCGACAGGGGCTAGCAATCAGCCCCAGCATTTT
CDR3aa: CASTGATGASNQPQHF
abundance: few
j_gene: TRBJ1-5
d_gene: TRBD1
v_gene: TRBV19

CDR3nt: TGTGCCAGCAGTTACGCCAGGGATATGGATGAAGCTTTCTTT
CDR3aa: CASSYARDMDEAFF
abundance: -
j_gene: TRBJ1-1
d_gene: -
v_gene: TRBV6-6

CDR3nt: TGTGCCAGCAGTTTACACTACAATGAGCAGTTCTTC
CDR3aa: CASSLHYNEQFF
abundance: -
j_gene: TRBJ2-1
d_gene: -
v_gene: TRBV12-3/TRBV12-4

CDR3nt: TGTGCCAGCAGTTTACCCGCCCCCCCAGGCCGAACGCCCCTCCACTTT
CDR3aa: CASSLPAPPGRTPLHF
abundance: -
j_gene: TRBJ1-6
d_gene: -
v_gene: TRBV12-3/TRBV12-4

CDR3nt: TGTGCCAGCAGCTTAACTAGCGGGTTGGAGACCCAGTACTTC
CDR3aa: CASSLTSGLETQYF
abundance: many
j_gene: TRBJ2-5
d_gene: TRBD2
v_gene: TRBV7-2

CDR3nt: TGTGCCAGCAGCTCGTTGGGCAGGGGAACAGATACGCAGTATTTT
CDR3aa: CASSSLGRGTDTQYF
abundance: few
j_gene: TRBJ2-3
d_gene: -
v_gene: TRBV7-8

CDR3nt: TGCGCCAGCACCCTGAGGGCTAGCGGGGGGTACGTCGACGAGCAGTACTTC
CDR3aa: CASTLRASGGYVDEQYF
abundance: -
j_gene: TRBJ2-7
d_gene: TRBD2
v_gene: TRBV5-1

CDR3nt: TGTGCAAGCAAGCCACAGGGGTACACCGGGGAGCTGTTTTTT
CDR3aa: CASKPQGYTGELFF
abundance: -
j_gene: TRBJ2-2
d_gene: TRBD1
v_gene: TRBV2

CDR3nt: TGTGCCAGCAGCGCACCCGGGACAGGGGGTAGAGAGACCCAGTACTTC
CDR3aa: CASSAPGTGGRETQYF
abundance: -
j_gene: TRBJ2-5
d_gene: TRBD1
v_gene: TRBV6-6